The following is a TCR beta chain sequence with its context. Its antigen is not yet known. Base qualities were left out, and no much larger clone turns up one base away. These data belong to a study of identical twins (TCRdb year 2016). Regarding the research as a whole: The study deep-sequenced TCR alpha and beta repertoires from monozygotic twins, unrelated adults of various ages and cord blood to test whether fetal clonotypes persist. To rule out contamination, replicate twin experiments were performed at different times with different library preparation protocols.

A distance of 16 bases separates the germline ends of V and J, which lose 5 bases and 2 bases respectively. The CDR3 goes from the cysteine to the phenylalanine over 15 residues. CDR3 DNA is the only sequence kept; it has 45 bases, read in frame from the first base. According to the germline V gene (reference sequence), CDR1 reads SEHNR and CDR2 reads FQNEAQ. The library relied on 5' RACE. Sequencing was performed on an Illumina HiSeq 2000. A universal primer binding site was introduced by template switching, and a unique molecular identifier was present in the final cDNA, enabling accurate counting of TCR cDNA molecules. Specific primers in the conserved constant-segment region were used to synthesize first-strand cDNA for TCR alpha and beta chains. To control for contamination, every cDNA library carried two barcodes: a SMART-Mk sample barcode plus Illumina barcodes. Two successive PCR steps introduced TruSeq adapter sequences along with Illumina sample barcodes. TCR alpha and beta cDNA libraries were sequenced on the Illumina HiSeq platform with custom primers. As for how the authors treated the data: MiGEC processed the raw reads to extract unique molecular identifiers, while MiXCR was used to determine the CDR3 positions. Recombination models were inferred per individual with the repgenHMM and IGoR tools using an EM algorithm. Shared clonotype analysis was performed with the tcR package in R, normalizing sharing by the product of cloneset sizes. To study raw recombination free of thymic and clonal selection effects, out-of-frame nonproductive sequences were analyzed. TCRdb trimmed public reads at Q25 via fastp, called clones via MiXCR and kept in-frame beta chains. Every CDR3 protein is listed once, alongside the most common genes and DNA of its rows. It is TCRdb's table, rather than the study itself, that gives the V and J calls and clone size. The sample table contains hundreds of thousands of distinct CDR3 sequences; only one count was recorded for roughly 20% of them. The ten largest clones take up under 15% of the sample.

General findings and caveats noted by the study authors: Compared with coincidental sharing between unrelated individuals, out-of-frame TCR alpha sequences shared between twins had an excess of sequences with low generation probability. Because the same donors could not be followed over many years, the conclusions depended on cross-sectional statistical analysis. Zero-insertion analyses could be partly confounded by invariant T cells such as MAIT and iNKT, though diverse VJ usage argued against such confounding for most clonotypes. Out-of-frame TCR alpha sharing in monozygotic twins was systematically underestimated by recombination models, whereas sharing between unrelated individuals was in agreement with the recombination models. Excess twin sharing in beta out-of-frame sequences was weaker because fewer shared sequences lowered the signal-to-noise ratio. Abundant cord blood beta clonotypes had fewer insertions, young adult naive repertoires showed a similar but weaker trend, and memory repertoires showed no such trend.

All donors were healthy Caucasians. Three pairs of female monozygotic twins, all aged roughly 18 to 29 years, were included in the twin cohort. The RNA used for TCR libraries was isolated from peripheral blood mononuclear cells. Separately, the same data were catalogued under a study of T cells expressing NK-cell markers. The second source states: About eight donors provided sorted CD3+CD56+NKG2C+, CD3+CD56+NKG2C- and CD3+CD56-NKG2C+ T-cell subsets, whose TCR beta-chain repertoires were profiled. Seven of the eight sequenced donors were HCMV-seropositive and one was HCMV-seronegative. In several experiments an anti-gammadeltaTCR antibody was added to restrict sorting to alphabetaTCR-expressing T cells. For roughly 6 donors, the dominant CD3+CD56+NKG2C+ clonotypes were among the top 10 CD8+ clonotypes and accounted for roughly 1.0-7.5% of CD8+ T cells. Those dominant clonotypes were again the most abundant among CD3+CD56-NKG2C+ cells in a few donors, at about 28.3-65%. Whether the expanded NKG2C-expressing T cell clones were specific for HCMV antigens was left unclear. The study sequenced eight donors, all healthy volunteers chosen at random: three men and five women. HCMV serostatus was determined by detecting HCMV-specific IgG in serum with a commercial ELISA kit. Bulk peripheral blood T-cell repertoires were additionally sequenced from unsorted PBMC for about 6 donors. MIGEC was used to demultiplex reads and group the reads by UMI, and MiTCR was used to assemble and quantify clonotypes. To exclude erroneous sequences, only TCR cDNA sequences supported by at least two reads were retained. The tcR package was used for downstream repertoire analysis, and clonotypes were matched between fractions using CDR3 nucleotide sequence together with V segment. Antigen specificity was annotated against VDJdb with VDJmatch, allowing one amino acid substitution in CDR3.

The sequencing input was PBMCs. The receptor was derived from a young woman in good health. Recombination joined TRBV7-9 with TRBJ2-7; matching of 6 bases hints at TRBD1 as the D gene. The nucleotide sequence reads as follows: TGTGCCAGCAGCGCCCGGGACACTCCGGCCTACGAGCAGTACTTC. Its product reads: CASSARDTPAYEQYF.